This TCR beta chain was sequenced in a study of T-cell reconstitution after alpha-beta-depleted transplantation in children. During its preparation, the TCRbeta library received unique molecular identifiers. TCRdb re-derived calls from the PCR reads in MiXCR, one entry per CDR3 protein. In the table there are fewer than 700,000 distinct CDR3 sequences, 13% of which are singletons. Trimming shortened V by 6 bases and J by 1 base, and 18 bases separated the two germline ends. CDR3 length: 16 residues. Germline CDR1 reads MNHNS; CDR2 reads SASEGT. Study outcomes and limitations: Hyperexpanded clones declined; after one year, newly produced T cells mostly supplied diversity. As was reported, about two months after transplant, alpha-beta T cells came from several hundred expanded graft clones.

This clonotype appeared a few times. Its antigen is still unknown. The source is a male patient between 10 and 17 years old who had a stem cell transplant for acute myeloid leukemia, so the T cells may come from the graft donor. This rearrangement joins TRBV6-1 to TRBJ1-1; D gene uncertain. Sequenced here: PBMCs, mostly from graft donor cells, sampled 360 days after TCRalphabeta/CD19-depleted stem cell transplant. The CDR3 loop is CASSMDDRPTNTEAFF. The CDR3 DNA reads TGTGCCAGCAGCATGGACGACCGCCCTACGAACACTGAAGCTTTCTTT.